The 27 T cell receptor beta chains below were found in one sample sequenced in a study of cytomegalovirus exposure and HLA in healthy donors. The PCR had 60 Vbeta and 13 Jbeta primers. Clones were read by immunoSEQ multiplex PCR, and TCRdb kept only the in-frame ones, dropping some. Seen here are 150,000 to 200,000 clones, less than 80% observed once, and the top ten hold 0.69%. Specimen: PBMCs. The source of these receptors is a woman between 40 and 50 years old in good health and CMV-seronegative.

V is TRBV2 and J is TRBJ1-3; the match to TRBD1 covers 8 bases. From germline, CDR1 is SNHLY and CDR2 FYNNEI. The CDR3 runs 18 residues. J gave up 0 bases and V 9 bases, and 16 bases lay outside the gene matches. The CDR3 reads CARTKVGTGTISGNTIYF. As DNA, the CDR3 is TGTGCCAGGACGAAAGTGGGGACAGGAACTATCTCTGGAAACACCATATATTTT.

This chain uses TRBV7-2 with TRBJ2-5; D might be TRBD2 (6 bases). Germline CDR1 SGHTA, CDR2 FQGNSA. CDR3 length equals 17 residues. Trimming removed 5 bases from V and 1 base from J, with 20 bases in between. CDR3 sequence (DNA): TGTGCCAGCAGCGCCGTAATTGGACTATTAGTCCAAGAGACCCAGTACTTC. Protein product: CASSAVIGLLVQETQYF.

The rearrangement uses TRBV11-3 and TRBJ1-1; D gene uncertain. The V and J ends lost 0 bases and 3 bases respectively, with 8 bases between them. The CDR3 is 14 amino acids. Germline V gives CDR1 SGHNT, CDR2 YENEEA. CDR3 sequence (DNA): TGTGCCAGCAGCTTAGAGGCTTTGGACACTGAAGCTTTCTTT. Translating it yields CASSLEALDTEAFF.

The CDR3 DNA reads TGTGCCAGCAGCGTAGGGGTCAGGGTAGGTGGTGGCTACACCTTC. Translated, it gives CASSVGVRVGGGYTF. The gene calls are TRBV9 and TRBJ1-2; a possible D gene is TRBD1 (5 bases). This CDR3 region has 15 residues. V was trimmed by 0 bases and J by 7 bases, leaving 16 bases between them. The germline gives CDR1 SGDLS, CDR2 YYNGEE.

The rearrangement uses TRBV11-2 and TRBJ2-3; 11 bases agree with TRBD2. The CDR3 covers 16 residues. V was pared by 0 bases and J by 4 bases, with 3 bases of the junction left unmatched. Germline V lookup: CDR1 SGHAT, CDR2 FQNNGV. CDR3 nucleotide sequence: TGTGCCAGCAGCTTAGAGTTAGCGGGAGGGCCAGATACGCAGTATTTT. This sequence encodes CASSLELAGGPDTQYF.

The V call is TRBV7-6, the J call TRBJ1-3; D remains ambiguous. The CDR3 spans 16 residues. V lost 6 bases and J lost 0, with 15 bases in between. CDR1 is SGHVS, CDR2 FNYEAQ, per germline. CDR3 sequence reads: CASSLREGGSGNTIYF. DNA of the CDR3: TGTGCCAGCAGTCTACGGGAGGGCGGCTCTGGAAACACCATATATTTT.

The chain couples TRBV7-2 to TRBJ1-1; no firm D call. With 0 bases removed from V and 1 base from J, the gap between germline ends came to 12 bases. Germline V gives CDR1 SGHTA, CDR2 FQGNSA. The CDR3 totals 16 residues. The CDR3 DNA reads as TGTGCCAGCAGCTTAGCTCCAACTGTTGGGAACACTGAAGCTTTCTTT. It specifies CASSLAPTVGNTEAFF.

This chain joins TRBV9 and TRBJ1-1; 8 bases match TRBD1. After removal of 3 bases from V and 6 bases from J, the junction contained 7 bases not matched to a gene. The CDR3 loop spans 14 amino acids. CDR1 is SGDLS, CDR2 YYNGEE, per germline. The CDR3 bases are TGTGCCAGCAGCGCCTCCGGGACAGGCGCTGAAGCTTTCTTT. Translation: CASSASGTGAEAFF. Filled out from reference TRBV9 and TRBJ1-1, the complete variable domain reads DSGVTQTPKHLITATGQRVTLRCSPRSGDLSVYWYQQSLDQGLQFLIQYYNGEERAKGNILERFSAQQFPDLHSELNLSSLELGDSALYFCASSASGTGAEAFFGQGTRLTVV.

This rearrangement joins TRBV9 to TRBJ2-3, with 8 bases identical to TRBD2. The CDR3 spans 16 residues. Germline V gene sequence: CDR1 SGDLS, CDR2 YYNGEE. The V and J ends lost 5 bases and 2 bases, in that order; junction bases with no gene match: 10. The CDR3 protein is CASSSPLAGSTDTQYF. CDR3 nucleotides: TGTGCCAGCAGTTCTCCCCTAGCGGGCTCCACAGATACGCAGTATTTT.

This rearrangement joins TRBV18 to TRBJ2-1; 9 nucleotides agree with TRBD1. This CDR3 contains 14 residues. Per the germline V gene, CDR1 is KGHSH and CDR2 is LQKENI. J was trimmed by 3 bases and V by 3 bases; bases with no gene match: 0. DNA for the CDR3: TGTGCCAGCTCACCGACAGGGGGCTACAATGAGCAGTTCTTC. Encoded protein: CASSPTGGYNEQFF. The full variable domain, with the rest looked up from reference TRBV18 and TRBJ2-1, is NAGVMQNPRHLVRRRGQEARLRCSPMKGHSHVYWYRQLPEEGLKFMVYLQKENIIDESGMPKERFSAEFPKEGPSILRIQQVVRGDSAAYFCASSPTGGYNEQFFGPGTRLTVL.

Here the CDR3 reads CASTRTGNQPQHF. CDR3 nucleotide sequence: TGTGCCAGTACCCGGACAGGTAATCAGCCCCAGCATTTT. V gene TRBV19 combines with J gene TRBJ1-5; 7 bases agree with TRBD1. With 7 bases clipped from V and 4 bases from J, the junction kept 4 bases outside the gene matches. The CDR3 covers 13 residues. The V gene's germline CDR1 is LNHDA and CDR2 SQIVND (reference sequence).

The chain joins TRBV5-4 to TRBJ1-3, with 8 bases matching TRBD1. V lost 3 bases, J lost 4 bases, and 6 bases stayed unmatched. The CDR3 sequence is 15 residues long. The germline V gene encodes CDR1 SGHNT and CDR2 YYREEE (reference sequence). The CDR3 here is CASSWGQASGNTIYF. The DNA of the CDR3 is TGTGCCAGCAGCTGGGGACAGGCTTCAGGAAACACCATATATTTT.

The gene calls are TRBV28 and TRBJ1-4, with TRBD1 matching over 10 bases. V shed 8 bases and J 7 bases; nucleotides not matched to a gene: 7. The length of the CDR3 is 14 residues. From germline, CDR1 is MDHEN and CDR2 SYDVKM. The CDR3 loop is CASYGTGVGEKLFF. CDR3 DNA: TGTGCCAGCTATGGGACAGGGGTGGGTGAAAAACTGTTTTTT.

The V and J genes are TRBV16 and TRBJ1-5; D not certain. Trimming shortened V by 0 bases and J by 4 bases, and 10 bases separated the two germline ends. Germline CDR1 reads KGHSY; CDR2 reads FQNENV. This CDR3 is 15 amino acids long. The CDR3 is CASSQSSGGNQPQHF. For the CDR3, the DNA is TGTGCCAGCAGCCAATCGAGCGGAGGGAATCAGCCCCAGCATTTT.

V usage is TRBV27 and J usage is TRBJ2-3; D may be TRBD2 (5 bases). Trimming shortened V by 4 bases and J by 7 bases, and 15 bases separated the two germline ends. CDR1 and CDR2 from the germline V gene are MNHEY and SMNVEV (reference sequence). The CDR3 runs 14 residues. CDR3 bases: TGTGCCAGCAGTTCCGGACTGCGCATGAATACGCAGTATTTT. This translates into CASSSGLRMNTQYF.

The CDR3 loop reads CASSGGLAGGFKNIQYF. CDR3 DNA sequence: TGTGCCAGCAGCGGAGGACTAGCGGGGGGGTTCAAAAACATTCAGTACTTC. The chain carries TRBV11-2 and TRBJ2-4; 15 bases are shared with TRBD2. Germline V gene sequence: CDR1 SGHAT, CDR2 FQNNGV. After removal of 5 bases from V and 3 bases from J, the junction contained 5 bases not matched to a gene. The CDR3 covers 17 residues.

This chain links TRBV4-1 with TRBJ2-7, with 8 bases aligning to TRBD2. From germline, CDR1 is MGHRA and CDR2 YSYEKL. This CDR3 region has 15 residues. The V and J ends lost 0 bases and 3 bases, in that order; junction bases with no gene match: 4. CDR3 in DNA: TGCGCCAGCAGCCAAGACCGTCTAGCGGGCTACGAGCAGTACTTC. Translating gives CASSQDRLAGYEQYF.

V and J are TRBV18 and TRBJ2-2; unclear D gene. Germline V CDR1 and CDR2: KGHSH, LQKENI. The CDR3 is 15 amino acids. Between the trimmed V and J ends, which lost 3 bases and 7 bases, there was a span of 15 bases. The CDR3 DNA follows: TGTGCCAGCTCACCGGAGATTCTAGTTGGCGGGGAGCTGTTTTTT. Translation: CASSPEILVGGELFF.

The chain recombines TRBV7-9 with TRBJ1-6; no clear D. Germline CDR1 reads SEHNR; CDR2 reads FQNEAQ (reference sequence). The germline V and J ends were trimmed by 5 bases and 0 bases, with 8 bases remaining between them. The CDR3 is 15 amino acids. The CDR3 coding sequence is TGTGCCAGCAGCAAACAGAGCTCCTATAATTCACCCCTCCACTTT. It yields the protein CASSKQSSYNSPLHF.

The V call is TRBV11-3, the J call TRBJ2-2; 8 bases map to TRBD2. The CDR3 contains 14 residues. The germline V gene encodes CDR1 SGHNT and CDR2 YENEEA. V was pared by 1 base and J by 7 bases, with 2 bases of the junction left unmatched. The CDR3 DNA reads TGTGCCAGCAGCTTAGGAGGGACTAGCGGGGAGCTGTTTTTT. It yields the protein CASSLGGTSGELFF.

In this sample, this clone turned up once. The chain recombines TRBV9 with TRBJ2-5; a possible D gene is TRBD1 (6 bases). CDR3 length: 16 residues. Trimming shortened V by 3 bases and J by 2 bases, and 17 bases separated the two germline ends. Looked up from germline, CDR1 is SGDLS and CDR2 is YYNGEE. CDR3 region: CASSAGYDRFQETQYF. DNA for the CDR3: TGTGCCAGCAGCGCAGGCTATGACAGGTTTCAAGAGACCCAGTACTTC.

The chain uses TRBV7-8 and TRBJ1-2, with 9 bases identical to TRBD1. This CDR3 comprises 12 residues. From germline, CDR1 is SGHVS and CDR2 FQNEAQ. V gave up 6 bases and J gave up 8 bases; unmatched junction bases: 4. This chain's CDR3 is CASRDRGRGYTF. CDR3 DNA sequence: TGTGCCAGCAGGGACAGGGGTCGGGGCTACACCTTC.

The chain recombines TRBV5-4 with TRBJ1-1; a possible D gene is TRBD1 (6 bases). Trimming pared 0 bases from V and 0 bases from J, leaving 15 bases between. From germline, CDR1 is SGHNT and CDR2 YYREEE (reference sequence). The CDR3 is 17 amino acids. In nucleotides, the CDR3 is TGTGCCAGCAGCTTGGGGGGACAAGGGAATATGAACACTGAAGCTTTCTTT. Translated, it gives CASSLGGQGNMNTEAFF.

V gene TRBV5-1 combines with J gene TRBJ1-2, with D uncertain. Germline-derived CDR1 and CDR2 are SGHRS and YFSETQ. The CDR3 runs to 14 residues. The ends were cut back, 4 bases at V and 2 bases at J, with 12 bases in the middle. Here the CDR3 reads CASSTAAANYGYTF. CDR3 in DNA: TGCGCCAGCAGCACCGCGGCGGCAAACTATGGCTACACCTTC.

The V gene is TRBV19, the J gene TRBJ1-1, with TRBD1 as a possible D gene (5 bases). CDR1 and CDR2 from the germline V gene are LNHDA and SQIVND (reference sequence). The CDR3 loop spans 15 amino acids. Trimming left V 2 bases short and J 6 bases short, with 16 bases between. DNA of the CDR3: TGTGCCAGTAGTATAAAGGGAGGGAGGGGTCCTGAAGCTTTCTTT. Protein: CASSIKGGRGPEAFF.

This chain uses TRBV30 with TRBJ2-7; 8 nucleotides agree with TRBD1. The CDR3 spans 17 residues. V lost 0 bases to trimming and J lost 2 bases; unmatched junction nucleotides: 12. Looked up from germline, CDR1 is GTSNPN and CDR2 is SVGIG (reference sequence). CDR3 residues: CAWSVPEGQGWAYEQYF. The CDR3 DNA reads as TGTGCCTGGAGTGTACCGGAAGGACAGGGCTGGGCCTACGAGCAGTACTTC.

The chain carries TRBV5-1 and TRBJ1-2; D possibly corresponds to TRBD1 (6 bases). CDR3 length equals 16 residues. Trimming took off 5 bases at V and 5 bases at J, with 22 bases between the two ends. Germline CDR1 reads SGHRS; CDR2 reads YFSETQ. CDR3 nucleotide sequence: TGCGCCAGCAGAAGGACAGTCTCCAGGTTGGATTATGGCTACACCTTC. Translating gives CASRRTVSRLDYGYTF.